This section outlines one T cell receptor (beta chain) sequence together with its context. Its antigen remains unidentified. Noted time point: week 23, last vaccination. The investigators gave 300 ug of mutant IDH1 20-mer peptide in each vaccine dose, together with topical imiquimod. The data were obtained in a study of a mutant IDH1 vaccine in newly diagnosed glioma. Whole-study context: Vaccines began 4-6 weeks after radiotherapy alone, or with temozolomide cycles.

TCRdb's table, derived via immunoSEQ multiplex PCR, lists solely in-frame clones and lacks some. The table shows roughly 45,000 clones, with about 88% occurring only once. This sample comprised PBMCs, obtained from a glioma patient whose treatment included an IDH1 peptide vaccine. The origin of this receptor is a woman aged 18 to 35 with glioma. Some clones in this sample may be carry-over from other donors' samples.

CDR3 in DNA: TGTGCCAGTAGTGTGCCTAGCTCTGGGGCCAACGTCCTGACTTTC. Protein product: CASSVPSSGANVLTF. This chain uses TRBV19 with TRBJ2-6; D unclear. Germline values: CDR1 LNHDA, CDR2 SQIVND (reference sequence). Trimming pared 5 bases from V and 0 bases from J, leaving 8 bases between. The CDR3 runs to 15 residues.